Each of the 17 T cell receptor beta chains below was sequenced from the same sample in a study of cytomegalovirus exposure and HLA in healthy donors. The PCR contained 60 Vbeta and 13 Jbeta primers. The data were produced by immunoSEQ multiplex PCR, yet TCRdb's version contains in-frame clones alone and is incomplete. In the table there are some 130,000 clones, about 82% of which are singletons. The sample was PBMCs. The receptors derive from a man aged 30 to 39 in good health.

In its sample, this clone was seen a few times. The rearrangement links TRBV7-9 to TRBJ2-7; 9 positions agree with TRBD1. CDR1 and CDR2 (germline): SEHNR, FQNEAQ (reference sequence). The CDR3 extends over 17 amino acids. The junction had 18 bases not matched to a gene; V was cut back by 10 bases and J by 2 bases. CDR3 region: CATIVQGAHNAAYEQYF. In DNA, the CDR3 is TGTGCCACCATCGTACAGGGGGCGCATAATGCTGCCTACGAGCAGTACTTC. Combining the CDR3 with reference TRBV7-9 and TRBJ2-7 gives the whole variable domain DTGVSQNPRHKITKRGQNVTFRCDPISEHNRLYWYRQTLGQGPEFLTYFQNEAQLEKSRLLSDRFSAERPKGSFSTLEIQRTEQGDSAMYLCATIVQGAHNAAYEQYFGPGTRLTVT.

This chain connects TRBV14 to TRBJ1-4; 7 positions agree with TRBD1. V shed 0 bases and J 8 bases; nucleotides not matched to a gene: 9. CDR3 size: 16 residues. The V gene's germline CDR1 is SGHDN and CDR2 FVKESK. The CDR3: CASSQDLGTVSEKLFF. The CDR3 bases are TGTGCCAGCAGCCAAGATCTGGGGACAGTTTCCGAAAAACTGTTTTTT.

V usage is TRBV6-5 and J usage is TRBJ2-1, with 11 positions matching TRBD2. With 4 bases clipped from V and 5 bases from J, the junction kept 4 bases outside the gene matches. The CDR3 is 15 residues long. Germline V lookup: CDR1 MNHEY, CDR2 SVGAGI. CDR3 sequence reads: CASSLAGGRHNEQFF. CDR3 sequence (DNA): TGTGCCAGCAGTTTAGCGGGAGGGAGGCACAATGAGCAGTTCTTC.

The chain employs TRBV19 and TRBJ2-1; D may be TRBD2 (6 bases). Germline V CDR1 and CDR2: LNHDA, SQIVND (reference sequence). The CDR3 sequence is 11 residues long. V lost 5 bases, J lost 9 bases, and 8 bases lay in between. The CDR3 region is CASSGRSEQFF. The DNA for the CDR3 is TGTGCCAGTAGTGGGAGGAGTGAGCAGTTCTTC.

The rearrangement joins TRBV2 to TRBJ2-5; a possible D gene is TRBD1 (5 bases). The germline gives CDR1 SNHLY, CDR2 FYNNEI. The CDR3 is made up of 13 amino acids. Trimming removed 2 bases at V and 3 bases at J, with 7 bases between. CDR3 loop: CASSELGEETQYF. CDR3 nucleotides: TGTGCCAGCAGTGAATTAGGGGAAGAGACCCAGTACTTC. The variable domain in full, with the rest retrieved from reference TRBV2 and TRBJ2-5, is EPEVTQTPSHQVTQMGQEVILRCVPISNHLYFYWYRQILGQKVEFLVSFYNNEISEKSEIFDDQFSVERPDGSNFTLKIRSTKLEDSAMYFCASSELGEETQYFGPGTRLLVL.

V usage is TRBV11-3 and J usage is TRBJ2-4; perhaps TRBD2 as D (6 bases). The CDR3 loop spans 13 amino acids. V lost 1 base and J 8 bases, leaving 9 bases between the germline ends. Germline V gives CDR1 SGHNT, CDR2 YENEEA. CDR3 amino acids: CASSLGGGDIQYF. The CDR3 DNA sequence: TGTGCCAGCAGCTTAGGCGGAGGGGACATTCAGTACTTC.

The rearrangement joins TRBV7-8 to TRBJ2-1; D call uncertain. The CDR3 totals 13 residues. CDR1 is SGHVS and CDR2 is FQNEAQ in the germline V gene. The V gene lost 1 base and the J gene lost 4 bases, with 5 bases spanning the gap. Here the CDR3 DNA reads TGTGCCAGCAGCTTAGGACTTTACAATGAGCAGTTCTTC. Protein: CASSLGLYNEQFF.

This clone was observed once. The rearrangement joins TRBV7-8 to TRBJ1-1; D unresolved. V gave up 1 base and J gave up 4 bases, with 13 bases separating them. CDR3 length equals 15 residues. The germline gives CDR1 SGHVS, CDR2 FQNEAQ. CDR3 protein: CASSLVAGLGTEAFF. For the CDR3, the DNA is TGTGCCAGCAGCTTAGTAGCGGGGTTGGGCACTGAAGCTTTCTTT. The variable domain in full, completed from reference TRBV7-8 and TRBJ1-1, reads GAGVSQSPRYKVAKRGQDVALRCDPISGHVSLFWYQQALGQGPEFLTYFQNEAQLDKSGLPSDRFFAERPEGSVSTLKIQRTQQEDSAVYLCASSLVAGLGTEAFFGQGTRLTVV.

This sequence joins TRBV6-5 and TRBJ2-3, with 7 bases matching TRBD1. V lost 0 bases and J lost 1; bases outside the gene matches: 1. Germline CDR1 and CDR2: MNHEY and SVGAGI. The length of the CDR3 is 15 residues. The CDR3 loop is CASSYSGQGTDTQYF. CDR3 in DNA: TGTGCCAGCAGTTACTCTGGACAGGGCACAGATACGCAGTATTTT.

The chain couples TRBV19 to TRBJ2-7; 8 bases agree with TRBD2. The germline gives CDR1 LNHDA, CDR2 SQIVND (reference sequence). This CDR3 contains 15 residues. The V and J ends lost 2 bases and 3 bases, in that order; junction bases with no gene match: 6. The CDR3 spells CASSIFAGGFYEQYF. The CDR3 DNA is TGTGCCAGTAGTATATTTGCGGGAGGCTTCTACGAGCAGTACTTC.

This clone has just a few counts. The chain couples TRBV5-8 to TRBJ2-3, with a tentative D call TRBD1 (6 bases). Germline V lookup: CDR1 SGHTS, CDR2 YDEGEE. Trimming cost V 0 bases and J 7 bases, with 12 bases left between them. The CDR3 has 14 amino acids. The DNA of the CDR3 is TGTGCCAGCAGCTTGGACAGGGATTGGAATACGCAGTATTTT. Encoded protein: CASSLDRDWNTQYF.

This chain uses TRBV9 with TRBJ2-3, with 9 bases matching TRBD2. The ends lost 0 bases at V and 7 bases at J; junction bases unmatched: 3. Germline CDR1 reads SGDLS; CDR2 reads YYNGEE. The CDR3 length is 14 residues. In DNA form, the CDR3 reads TGTGCCAGCAGCGTAGCTAGCGGGAAACATACGCAGTATTTT. Its protein is CASSVASGKHTQYF.

This sequence joins TRBV7-9 and TRBJ1-6, with 8 bases fitting TRBD1. CDR1 is SEHNR, CDR2 FQNEAQ, per germline (reference sequence). V shed 5 bases, J shed 6 bases, and the junction held 6 bases outside the gene matches. CDR3 length: 15 residues. CDR3 coding DNA: TGTGCCAGCAGCAGCCGGGACAGGCTTAATTCACCCCTCCACTTT. Protein product: CASSSRDRLNSPLHF.

The chain recombines TRBV28 with TRBJ1-1; D might be TRBD1 (5 bases). This CDR3 comprises 12 residues. From germline, CDR1 is MDHEN and CDR2 SYDVKM. Trimming took 6 bases from V and 11 from J, leaving 16 bases between them. The CDR3 protein is CASRMRGNGAFF. DNA of the CDR3: TGTGCCAGCAGGATGCGGGGGAATGGGGCTTTCTTT.

The chain recombines TRBV6-5 with TRBJ2-1; 8 positions agree with TRBD2. Germline lookup yields CDR1 MNHEY and CDR2 SVGAGI. There are 15 residues in the CDR3. V shed 6 bases, J shed 2 bases, and the junction held 6 bases outside the gene matches. The CDR3 spells CASSDGLAAYNEQFF. The CDR3 DNA is TGTGCCAGCAGCGACGGACTAGCTGCCTACAATGAGCAGTTCTTC.

The V call is TRBV11-3, the J call TRBJ2-7, with 7 bases lining up with TRBD1. The CDR3 consists of 14 residues. Per the germline V gene, CDR1 is SGHNT and CDR2 is YENEEA. The ends lost 4 bases at V and 6 bases at J; junction bases unmatched: 9. The CDR3 is CASSSGQTFSEQYF. The CDR3 nucleotides are TGTGCCAGCAGCTCGGGACAGACTTTTAGCGAGCAGTACTTC. Combining the CDR3 with reference TRBV11-3 and TRBJ2-7 gives the whole variable domain EAGVVQSPRYKIIEKKQPVAFWCNPISGHNTLYWYLQNLGQGPELLIRYENEEAVDDSQLPKDRFSAERLKGVDSTLKIQPAELGDSAVYLCASSSGQTFSEQYFGPGTRLTVT.

The chain joins TRBV5-4 to TRBJ2-5, with D possibly being TRBD2 (7 bases). This CDR3 is 15 amino acids long. Trimming left V 4 bases short and J 3 bases short, with 16 bases between. CDR1 and CDR2 from the germline V gene are SGHNT and YYREEE (reference sequence). The CDR3 spells CASSPGGGSEETQYF. Written as DNA, the CDR3 is TGTGCCAGCAGCCCGGGGGGCGGGAGTGAAGAGACCCAGTACTTC.